This T cell receptor beta chain was recovered during a study of neurological immune-mediated disorders. At least ten counts were recorded for this clonotype. The authors produced cDNA by 5'RACE using 10-nucleotide random UMIs. TCRdb independently ran MiXCR on the 5' RACE reads; one entry per CDR3 protein. The sample consists of 55,000 to 70,000 distinct CDR3 sequences, about 3% of them appearing once. Sequenced: PBMCs. The source of this sequence is a woman in her forties or fifties with multiple sclerosis.

CDR3 DNA sequence: TGTGCCAGCAGCGCCCGAGGACTAGGTTTTAGGGTGGCCTACGAGCAGTACTTC. It specifies CASSARGLGFRVAYEQYF. The rearrangement links TRBV7-2 to TRBJ2-7, with 7 bases fitting TRBD2. This CDR3 has 18 residues. Germline CDR1 reads SGHTA; CDR2 reads FQGNSA. Unmatched junction bases numbered 18, after V lost 5 bases and J lost 2 bases.